This record concerns one TCR beta chain sequence. The data belong to a study of blood T cell repertoires in COVID-19. Overall study context: PBMCs, B-cell-depleted T cells, or T cells were the source of the cDNA or gDNA that made up the material.

The CDR3 contains 14 residues. V was trimmed by 0 bases and J by 5 bases, leaving 9 bases between them. Germline lookup yields CDR1 LGHDT and CDR2 YNNKEL (reference sequence). In the source study's methods: From reference gene primer amplification, estimates of nucleated cell counts were derived. Here immunoSEQ multiplex PCR was the method, and the copy in TCRdb shows in-frame clones only, minus some. V, J and clone size derive from that table, while D and trimming were established from the DNA sequence. In the table there are over 200,000 clones, under 90% of which are singletons. Each participant's cohort was designated according to participant-reported clinical history. Either two negative PCRs, clearance, or symptom resolution qualified Cohort 3 donors as recovered.

Sequencing was done on a sample of PBMCs or T cells enriched from blood (not recorded which). The rearrangement uses TRBV3-1 (or the pseudogene TRBV3-2) and TRBJ2-3; TRBD2 might be the D (7 bases). The source is a man between 60 and 70 years old who had recovered from COVID-19. CDR3 sequence (DNA): TGTGCCAGCAGCCAAGAAGGGGGGGGAGATACGCAGTATTTT. This codes for CASSQEGGGDTQYF.